These T cell receptor beta chains were read from a single sample in a study of metastatic and nonmetastatic thyroid tumors. TCRdb reanalyzed the PCR reads with MiXCR. The sample has approximately 25,000 clones, roughly 13% seen once. Sample: blood. All receptors derive from a female donor with papillary thyroid cancer or a benign thyroid nodule (not recorded which). Some clones in this sample may be carry-over from other donors' samples. The CDR3 runs from the conserved cysteine through the conserved F or W. Each record gives: V gene, D gene, clone size, CDR3 length, J gene, CDR3 protein, CDR3 DNA. The D gene is left open where the match is weak. Size is stated for part of the rows, as once, few or many counts, or as a class when the clone is expanded.

V gene: TRBV6-1; D gene: TRBD2; clone size: many; CDR3 length: 16; J gene: TRBJ2-1; CDR3 protein: CASSETSGALGYEQFF; CDR3 DNA: TGTGCCAGCAGTGAGACTAGCGGGGCCCTTGGGTATGAGCAGTTCTTC
V gene: TRBV20-1; D gene: -; clone size: many; CDR3 length: 14; J gene: TRBJ1-1; CDR3 protein: CSAGSGTANTEAFF; CDR3 DNA: TGCAGTGCTGGATCCGGGACGGCGAACACTGAAGCTTTCTTT
V gene: TRBV6-1; D gene: TRBD1; clone size: medium-sized; CDR3 length: 16; J gene: TRBJ2-7; CDR3 protein: CASSRMTGTATYEQYF; CDR3 DNA: TGTGCCAGCAGTCGAATGACCGGGACAGCTACCTACGAGCAGTACTTC
V gene: TRBV4-1; D gene: TRBD2; clone size: many; CDR3 length: 17; J gene: TRBJ2-1; CDR3 protein: CASSQPPGTSGNNEQFF; CDR3 DNA: TGCGCCAGCAGCCAACCCCCCGGGACTAGCGGGAACAATGAGCAGTTCTTC
V gene: TRBV19; D gene: -; clone size: many; CDR3 length: 13; J gene: TRBJ2-2; CDR3 protein: CASTNANTGELFF; CDR3 DNA: TGTGCCAGTACTAACGCGAACACCGGGGAGCTGTTTTTT
V gene: TRBV30; D gene: -; clone size: -; CDR3 length: 11; J gene: TRBJ1-2; CDR3 protein: CAWGKVYGYTF; CDR3 DNA: TGTGCCTGGGGAAAAGTCTATGGCTACACCTTC
V gene: TRBV7-2; D gene: -; clone size: many; CDR3 length: 13; J gene: TRBJ1-5; CDR3 protein: CASSYLHPGPQHF; CDR3 DNA: TGTGCCAGCAGCTATCTCCACCCGGGGCCCCAGCATTTT
V gene: TRBV20-1; D gene: -; clone size: many; CDR3 length: 16; J gene: TRBJ2-2; CDR3 protein: CSARVTGRRNTGELFF; CDR3 DNA: TGCAGTGCTAGAGTCACGGGACGGAGGAACACCGGGGAGCTGTTTTTT
V gene: TRBV14; D gene: -; clone size: many; CDR3 length: 11; J gene: TRBJ2-1; CDR3 protein: CASSQVSEQFF; CDR3 DNA: TGTGCCAGCAGCCAAGTGTCTGAGCAGTTCTTC
V gene: TRBV7-8; D gene: -; clone size: many; CDR3 length: 14; J gene: TRBJ1-5; CDR3 protein: CASSLLRSNQPQHF; CDR3 DNA: TGTGCCAGCAGCCTACTTCGGAGCAATCAGCCCCAGCATTTT
V gene: TRBV14; D gene: -; clone size: many; CDR3 length: 11; J gene: TRBJ2-1; CDR3 protein: CASSHVSSLFF; CDR3 DNA: TGTGCCAGCAGCCACGTCTCGAGTCTGTTCTTC
V gene: TRBV19; D gene: -; clone size: many; CDR3 length: 12; J gene: TRBJ1-2; CDR3 protein: CASSYGNYGYTF; CDR3 DNA: TGTGCCAGTAGCTACGGGAACTATGGCTACACCTTC